This T cell receptor (beta chain) is from a study of blood T cells in healthy people across ages. Points from the study as a whole: Significant beta diversity loss was already apparent by age around 36, declining roughly linearly.

A few counts support this clonotype. Its antigen is unidentified. The CDR3 sequence is 16 residues long. Trimming took 1 base from V and 6 from J; bases not matched to a gene: 7. The germline V gene encodes CDR1 MNHEY and CDR2 SVGAGI. It was with a sample-barcoded 5' primer and a J-beta primer mix that a second PCR of roughly 7 to 12 cycles was run. TCRdb re-called the 5' RACE reads through MiXCR, storing one row per CDR3 protein. This table holds more than 900,000 distinct CDR3 sequences, about 25% found once. A further study also used this sample, focusing on T cells of mothers and their children.

Specimen: blood. This chain links TRBV6-5 with TRBJ2-1, with 9 bases fitting TRBD2. This receptor was identified in a girl aged 2-10 years in good health. In nucleotides, the CDR3 is TGTGCCAGCAGTTACTTAAGCGGGAGGACCGTCAATGAGCAGTTCTTC. Translated, it gives CASSYLSGRTVNEQFF.